One and the same sample provided the 20 T cell receptor beta chains below, sequenced in a study of early T cells in non-severe SARS-CoV-2 infection. In TCRdb, the 5' RACE reads were re-called with MiXCR into one record per CDR3 protein. The profile shows tens of thousands of distinct CDR3 sequences, roughly an eighth of them singletons. Sequenced material: whole blood. The origin of the receptors is an adult who was a healthcare worker with PCR-confirmed SARS-CoV-2 infection or an uninfected control (not recorded which).

In this sample, this clonotype turned up a few times. J is TRBJ1-1 and V is TRBV20-1; D perhaps matches TRBD1 (5 bases). Per the germline V gene, CDR1 is DFQATT and CDR2 is SNEGSKA (reference sequence). V was clipped by 6 bases and J by 5 bases, with 10 bases between them. The CDR3 totals 11 residues. This chain's CDR3 is CSALGQTEAFF. The DNA for the CDR3 is TGCAGTGCCCTGGGGCAGACTGAAGCTTTCTTT.

This clonotype has ten or more counts. The rearrangement links TRBV19 to TRBJ2-1, with a weak D call TRBD1 (6 bases). Trimming took 6 bases from V and 2 from J, leaving 11 bases between them. In germline, CDR1 is LNHDA, CDR2 SQIVND (reference sequence). CDR3 length: 14 amino acids. In DNA form, the CDR3 reads TGTGCCAGTAGCATACAGGGTCCCTACAATGAGCAGTTCTTC. As protein: CASSIQGPYNEQFF.

The gene calls are TRBV12-3 or TRBV12-4 and TRBJ2-1; 7 bases fit TRBD1. The CDR3 totals 13 residues. Trimming took 2 bases from V and 8 from J; bases not matched to a gene: 3. The CDR3 here is CASSLRTGDEQFF. The CDR3 DNA follows: TGTGCCAGCAGTTTAAGGACAGGCGATGAGCAGTTCTTC.

This rearrangement joins TRBV20-1 to TRBJ1-1; TRBD1 is a possible D gene (5 bases). The CDR3 is 15 amino acids. Per germline, CDR1 DFQATT and CDR2 SNEGSKA (reference sequence). V was clipped by 3 bases and J by 4 bases, with 18 bases between them. This chain's CDR3 is CSASKNLVGGTEAFF. The CDR3 DNA sequence: TGCAGTGCTAGTAAGAACCTGGTCGGGGGCACTGAAGCTTTCTTT.

This clonotype has ten or more counts. The CDR3 loop reads CASSVAGDLAGYTF. CDR3 in DNA: TGCGCCAGCAGCGTTGCGGGGGATTTGGCTGGCTACACCTTC. This chain links TRBV5-1 with TRBJ1-2; D perhaps matches TRBD1 (5 bases). The CDR3 loop spans 14 amino acids. V gave up 4 bases and J gave up 7 bases, with 17 bases separating them. Germline V gene data show CDR1 as SGHRS and CDR2 as YFSETQ.

This clonotype appeared many times. V usage is TRBV20-1 and J usage is TRBJ1-5; no reliable D call. The germline gives CDR1 DFQATT, CDR2 SNEGSKA (reference sequence). The CDR3 has 14 residues. V shed 6 bases and J shed 2 bases, with 14 bases lying between them. The CDR3 reads CSAKPGEGNQPQHF. DNA of the CDR3: TGCAGTGCAAAACCCGGGGAAGGCAATCAGCCCCAGCATTTT.

This clonotype was detected ten times or more. The gene calls are TRBV11-3 and TRBJ2-1; D is perhaps TRBD1 or TRBD2 (6 bases each). Looked up from germline, CDR1 is SGHNT and CDR2 is YENEEA. The CDR3 is 14 residues long. V gave up 5 bases and J gave up 4 bases, with 12 bases separating them. The CDR3 reads CASSPGATYNEQFF. CDR3 bases: TGTGCCAGCAGCCCGGGGGCCACGTACAATGAGCAGTTCTTC.

The sample holds many counts of this clonotype. The rearrangement uses TRBV14 and TRBJ1-1, with TRBD1 matching over 8 bases. The CDR3 consists of 14 residues. Germline V gives CDR1 SGHDN, CDR2 FVKESK. V was pared by 5 bases and J by 7 bases, with 9 bases of the junction left unmatched. CDR3 in DNA: TGTGCCAGCAGCTACCGAGGGACAGGCCTTGAAGCTTTCTTT. This encodes CASSYRGTGLEAFF.

This clonotype has a count of ten or more. The chain is built from TRBV28 and TRBJ1-2, with a tentative D call TRBD1 (5 bases). The germline V gene has CDR1 MDHEN and CDR2 SYDVKM. This CDR3 region has 17 residues. The ends were cut back, 6 bases at V and 5 bases at J, with 25 bases in the middle. The CDR3 DNA reads TGTGCCAGCAGCCTTCCCCCGGAACAGACACGGGGGTATGGCTACACCTTC. Its protein is CASSLPPEQTRGYGYTF.

This clonotype has more than one count but fewer than ten. This chain connects TRBV7-9 to TRBJ2-7, with D possibly matching TRBD2 (5 bases). CDR3 size: 12 residues. The V end lost 8 bases, the J end lost 3 bases, and 11 bases lay between the germline ends. Germline-derived CDR1 and CDR2 are SEHNR and FQNEAQ (reference sequence). DNA for the CDR3: TGTGCCAGCGGTGAGGGCCGCTACGAGCAGTACTTC. It specifies CASGEGRYEQYF.

This chain uses TRBV27 with TRBJ2-1, with TRBD2 matching over 10 bases. Trimming removed 6 bases from V and 5 bases from J; junction bases left unmatched: 10. This CDR3 is built from 16 residues. Germline assignment: CDR1 MNHEY and CDR2 SMNVEV (reference sequence). CDR3 nucleotide sequence: TGTGCCAGCAGACCCCTGACTAGCGGGTCCGACAATGAGCAGTTCTTC. Its protein product is CASRPLTSGSDNEQFF.

Many counts were recorded for this clonotype. V is TRBV30 and J is TRBJ1-2; D is ambiguous. Per germline, CDR1 GTSNPN and CDR2 SVGIG (reference sequence). CDR3 length: 13 residues. Between the trimmed V and J ends, which lost 1 base and 2 bases, there was a span of 8 bases. CDR3 coding DNA: TGTGCCTGGAGTGCTTCACACAACTATGGCTACACCTTC. It codes for CAWSASHNYGYTF.

This clonotype occurred many times. The chain combines TRBV19 with TRBJ2-1; a possible D gene is TRBD1 (5 bases). The germline gives CDR1 LNHDA, CDR2 SQIVND (reference sequence). V was pared by 5 bases and J by 7 bases, with 9 bases between. The CDR3 is made up of 12 amino acids. CDR3 residues: CASSERQNEQFF. The CDR3 DNA sequence: TGTGCCAGTAGTGAACGACAGAATGAGCAGTTCTTC.

This clonotype occurred many times. J is TRBJ1-1 and V is TRBV10-2; unclear D gene. The germline V gene has CDR1 WSHSY and CDR2 SAAADI. Deletions cut 3 bases from V and 0 bases from J, with 20 bases between. There are 18 residues in the CDR3. CDR3 in DNA: TGCGCCAGCAGTGAAAGTTTGACTCCTTTGGGGATGAACACTGAAGCTTTCTTT. This encodes CASSESLTPLGMNTEAFF.

In its sample, this clonotype was seen many times. This chain uses TRBV7-9 with TRBJ2-3; D is unresolved. The CDR3 runs to 11 residues. V shed 7 bases and J shed 1 base, with 3 bases lying between them. Germline V gene data show CDR1 as SEHNR and CDR2 as FQNEAQ (reference sequence). CDR3 sequence (DNA): TGTGCCAGCATGCGCACAGATACGCAGTATTTT. This gives the protein CASMRTDTQYF.

This clonotype has a count of ten or more. The V gene is TRBV12-3 or TRBV12-4, the J gene TRBJ1-2, with D possibly matching TRBD1 (5 bases). This CDR3 spans 12 amino acids. V lost 4 bases and J lost 7, with 10 bases in between. CDR3 amino acids: CASSSGGPGYTF. The CDR3 coding sequence is TGTGCCAGCAGTTCCGGGGGACCTGGCTACACCTTC.

In its sample, this clonotype was seen many times. The chain joins TRBV10-3 to TRBJ2-2; TRBD1 agrees at 8 bases. There are 15 residues in the CDR3. Germline CDR1 ENHRY, CDR2 SYGVKD. The ends lost 2 bases at V and 4 bases at J; junction bases unmatched: 3. Here the CDR3 DNA reads TGTGCCATCAGTGAGCTGGACAGGGTCACCGGGGAGCTGTTTTTT. Translating it yields CAISELDRVTGELFF.

This clonotype occurred many times. This chain links TRBV6-1 with TRBJ2-2; D is unresolved. Germline lookup yields CDR1 MNHNS and CDR2 SASEGT. The CDR3 is made up of 15 amino acids. V dropped 1 base and J dropped 1 base, with 7 bases sitting between them. The CDR3 DNA sequence: TGTGCCAGCAGTGAAGGAGGAGTGAACACCGGGGAGCTGTTTTTT. It translates to CASSEGGVNTGELFF.

In the case of this clonotype: A read error is possible here, since a much larger clone lies one base away. The chain couples TRBV29-1 to TRBJ2-7; D unresolved. V lost 4 bases and J lost 3, with 13 bases in between. CDR1 SQVTM and CDR2 ANQGSEA come from the germline V gene. There are 13 residues in the CDR3. CDR3 protein: CSVAIYRDYEQYF. The CDR3 DNA reads TGCAGCGTTGCCATCTACAGAGACTACGAGCAGTACTTC.

The CDR3 nucleotides read TGCAGCGCGGGGGAGGCGGGTCAGCCCCAGCATTTT. Amino acid sequence: CSAGEAGQPQHF. The chain is built from TRBV29-1 and TRBJ1-5; a weak D match, TRBD1 (5 bases). This CDR3 contains 12 residues. V was pared by 7 bases and J by 6 bases, with 13 bases between. CDR1 is SQVTM, CDR2 ANQGSEA, per germline.